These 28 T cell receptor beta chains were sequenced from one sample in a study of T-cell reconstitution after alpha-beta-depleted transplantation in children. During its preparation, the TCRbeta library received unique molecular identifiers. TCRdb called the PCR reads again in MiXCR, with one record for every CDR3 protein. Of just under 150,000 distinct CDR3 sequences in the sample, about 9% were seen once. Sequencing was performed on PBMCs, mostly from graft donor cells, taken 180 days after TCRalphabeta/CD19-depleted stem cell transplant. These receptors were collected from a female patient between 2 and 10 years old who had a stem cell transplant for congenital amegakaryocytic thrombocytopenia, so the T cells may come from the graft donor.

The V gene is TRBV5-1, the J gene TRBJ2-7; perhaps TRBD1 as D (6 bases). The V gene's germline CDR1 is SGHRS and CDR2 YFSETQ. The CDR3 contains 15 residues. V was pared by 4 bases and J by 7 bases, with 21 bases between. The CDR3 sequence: CASSPGPGVKGEQYF. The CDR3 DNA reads TGCGCCAGCAGCCCCGGCCCAGGGGTCAAGGGGGAGCAGTACTTC.

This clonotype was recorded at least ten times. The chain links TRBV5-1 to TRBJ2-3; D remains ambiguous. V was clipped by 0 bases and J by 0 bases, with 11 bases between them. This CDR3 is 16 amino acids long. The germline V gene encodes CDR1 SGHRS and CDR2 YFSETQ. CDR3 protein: CASSLAQTASTDTQYF. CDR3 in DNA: TGCGCCAGCAGCTTGGCTCAGACGGCTAGCACAGATACGCAGTATTTT.

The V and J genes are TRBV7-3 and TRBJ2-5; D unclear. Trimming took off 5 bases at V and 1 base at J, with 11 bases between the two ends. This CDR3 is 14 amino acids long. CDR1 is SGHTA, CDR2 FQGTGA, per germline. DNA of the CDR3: TGTGCCAGCAGCCTCCGGGCGACCCAAGAGACCCAGTACTTC. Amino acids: CASSLRATQETQYF.

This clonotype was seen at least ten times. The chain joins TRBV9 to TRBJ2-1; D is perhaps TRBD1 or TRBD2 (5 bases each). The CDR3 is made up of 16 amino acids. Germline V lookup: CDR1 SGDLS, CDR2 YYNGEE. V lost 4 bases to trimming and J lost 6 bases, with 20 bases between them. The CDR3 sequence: CASSRAGARGSNEQFF. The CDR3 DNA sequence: TGTGCCAGCAGCCGCGCCGGGGCAAGAGGTTCCAATGAGCAGTTCTTC.

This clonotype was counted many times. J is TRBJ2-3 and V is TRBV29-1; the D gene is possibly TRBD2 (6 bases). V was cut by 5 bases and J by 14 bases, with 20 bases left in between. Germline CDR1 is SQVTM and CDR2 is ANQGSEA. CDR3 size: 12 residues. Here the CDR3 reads CSVSPGTPVGYF. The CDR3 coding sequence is TGCAGCGTTTCCCCCGGGACTCCCGTTGGGTATTTT.

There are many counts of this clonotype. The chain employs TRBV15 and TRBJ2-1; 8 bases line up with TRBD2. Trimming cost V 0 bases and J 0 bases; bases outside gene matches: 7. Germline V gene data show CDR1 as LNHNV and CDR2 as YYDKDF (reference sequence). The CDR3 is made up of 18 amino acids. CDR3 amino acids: CATSRDWGGRSSYNEQFF. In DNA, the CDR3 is TGTGCCACCAGCAGAGATTGGGGCGGGAGGAGCTCCTACAATGAGCAGTTCTTC.

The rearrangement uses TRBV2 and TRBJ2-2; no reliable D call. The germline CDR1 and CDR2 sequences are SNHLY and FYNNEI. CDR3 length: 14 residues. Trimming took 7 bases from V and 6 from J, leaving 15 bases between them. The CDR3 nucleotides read TGTGCCAGCACGGAGACTGAACACTCCGGGGAGCTGTTTTTT. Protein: CASTETEHSGELFF.

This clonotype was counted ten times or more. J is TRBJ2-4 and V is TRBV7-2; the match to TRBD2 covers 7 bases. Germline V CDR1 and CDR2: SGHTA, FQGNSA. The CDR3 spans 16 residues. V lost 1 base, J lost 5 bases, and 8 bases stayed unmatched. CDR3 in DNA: TGTGCCAGCAGCTTAGGGAGTGCGGGGGTCCAAAACATTCAGTACTTC. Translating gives CASSLGSAGVQNIQYF.

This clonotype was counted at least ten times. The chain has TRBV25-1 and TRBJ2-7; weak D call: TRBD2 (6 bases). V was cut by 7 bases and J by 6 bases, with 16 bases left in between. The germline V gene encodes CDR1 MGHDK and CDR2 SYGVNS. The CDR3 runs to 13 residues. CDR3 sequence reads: CASTPGSFLEQYF. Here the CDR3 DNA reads TGTGCCAGCACCCCCGGGAGTTTCCTCGAGCAGTACTTC.

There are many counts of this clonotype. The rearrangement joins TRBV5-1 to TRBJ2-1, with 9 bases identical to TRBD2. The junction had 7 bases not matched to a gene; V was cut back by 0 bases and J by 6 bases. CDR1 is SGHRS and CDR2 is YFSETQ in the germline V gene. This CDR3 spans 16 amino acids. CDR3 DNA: TGCGCCAGCAGCTTGGTAATAGCGGGAGAAGGCAATGAGCAGTTCTTC. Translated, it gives CASSLVIAGEGNEQFF.

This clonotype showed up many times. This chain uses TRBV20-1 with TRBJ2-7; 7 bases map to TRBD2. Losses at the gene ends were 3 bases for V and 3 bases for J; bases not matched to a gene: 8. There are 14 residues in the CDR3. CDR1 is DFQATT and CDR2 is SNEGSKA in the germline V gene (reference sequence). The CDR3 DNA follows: TGCAGTGCTAGGGAACCCAGCGGGGTCTACGAGCAGTACTTC. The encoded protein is CSAREPSGVYEQYF.

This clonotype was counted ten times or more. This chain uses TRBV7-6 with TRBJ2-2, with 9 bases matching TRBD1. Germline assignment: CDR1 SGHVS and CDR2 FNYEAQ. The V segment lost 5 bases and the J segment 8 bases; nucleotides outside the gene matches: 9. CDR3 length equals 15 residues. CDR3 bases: TGTGCCAGCAGCATCCGGGACAGGGTTCGAGGGGAGCTGTTTTTT. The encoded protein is CASSIRDRVRGELFF.

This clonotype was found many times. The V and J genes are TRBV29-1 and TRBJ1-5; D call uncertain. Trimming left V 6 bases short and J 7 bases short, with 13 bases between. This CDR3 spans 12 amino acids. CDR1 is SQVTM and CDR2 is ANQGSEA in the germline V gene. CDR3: CSVADLGQPQHF. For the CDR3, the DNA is TGCAGCGTGGCGGACTTGGGGCAGCCCCAGCATTTT.

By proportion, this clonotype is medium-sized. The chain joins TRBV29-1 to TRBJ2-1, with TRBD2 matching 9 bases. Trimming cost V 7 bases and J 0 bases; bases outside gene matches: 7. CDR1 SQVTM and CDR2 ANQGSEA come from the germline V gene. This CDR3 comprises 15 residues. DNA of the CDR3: TGCAGCGCAAAACTAGCGGGTGGCTCCTACAATGAGCAGTTCTTC. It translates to CSAKLAGGSYNEQFF.

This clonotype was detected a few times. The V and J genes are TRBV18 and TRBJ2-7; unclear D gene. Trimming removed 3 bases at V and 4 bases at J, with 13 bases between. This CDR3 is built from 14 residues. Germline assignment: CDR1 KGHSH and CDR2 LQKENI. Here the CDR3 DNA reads TGTGCCAGCTCACCGGCCAGGTTCTCTTACGAGCAGTACTTC. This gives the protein CASSPARFSYEQYF.

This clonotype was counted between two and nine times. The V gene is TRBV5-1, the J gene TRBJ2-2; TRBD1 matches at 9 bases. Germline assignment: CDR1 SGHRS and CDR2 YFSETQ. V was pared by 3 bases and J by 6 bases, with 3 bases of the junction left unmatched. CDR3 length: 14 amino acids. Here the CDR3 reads CASSWDRVPGELFF. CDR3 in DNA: TGCGCCAGCAGCTGGGACAGGGTACCCGGGGAGCTGTTTTTT.

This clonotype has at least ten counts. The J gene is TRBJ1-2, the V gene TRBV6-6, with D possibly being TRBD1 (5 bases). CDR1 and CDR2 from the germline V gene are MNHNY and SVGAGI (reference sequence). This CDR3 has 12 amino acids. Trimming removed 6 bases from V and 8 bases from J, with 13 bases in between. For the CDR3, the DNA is TGTGCCAGCAGCCTGACAGTTACGGGCTACACCTTC. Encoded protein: CASSLTVTGYTF.

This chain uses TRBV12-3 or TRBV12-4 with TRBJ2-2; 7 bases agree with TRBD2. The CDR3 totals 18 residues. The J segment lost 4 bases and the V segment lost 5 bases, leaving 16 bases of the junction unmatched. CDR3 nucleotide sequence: TGTGCCAGCAGTCGGGTCCTTTGGGGCGGGAGTACCACCGGGGAGCTGTTTTTT. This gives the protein CASSRVLWGGSTTGELFF.

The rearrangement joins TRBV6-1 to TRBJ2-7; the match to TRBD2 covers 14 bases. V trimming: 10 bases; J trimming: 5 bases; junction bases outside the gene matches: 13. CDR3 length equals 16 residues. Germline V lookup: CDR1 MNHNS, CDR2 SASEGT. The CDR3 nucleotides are TGTGCCACCAACGTTGCTCCGGGACTAGCGGGGGACGAGCAGTACTTC. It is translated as CATNVAPGLAGDEQYF.

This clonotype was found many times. The CDR3 here is CASSLNSRTEAFF. The CDR3 DNA is TGCGCCAGCAGCTTGAACAGTAGGACTGAAGCTTTCTTT. The J gene is TRBJ1-1, the V gene TRBV5-1; no definite D call. Trimming took 1 base from V and 5 from J, leaving 9 bases between them. The CDR3 runs 13 residues. CDR1 SGHRS and CDR2 YFSETQ come from the germline V gene.

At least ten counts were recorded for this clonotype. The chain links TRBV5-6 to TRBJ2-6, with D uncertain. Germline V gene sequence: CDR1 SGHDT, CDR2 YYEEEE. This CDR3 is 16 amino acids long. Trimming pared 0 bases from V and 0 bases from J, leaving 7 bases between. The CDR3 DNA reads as TGTGCCAGCAGCTTGGTCGTTTACTCTGGGGCCAACGTCCTGACTTTC. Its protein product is CASSLVVYSGANVLTF.

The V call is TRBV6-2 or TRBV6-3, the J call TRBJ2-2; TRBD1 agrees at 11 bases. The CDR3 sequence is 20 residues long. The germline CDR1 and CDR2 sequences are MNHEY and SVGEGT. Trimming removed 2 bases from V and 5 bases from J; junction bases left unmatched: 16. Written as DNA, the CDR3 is TGTGCCAGCAGTTACAGACTTTGGACAGGGGGCCTTGGGTATACCGGGGAGCTGTTTTTT. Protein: CASSYRLWTGGLGYTGELFF.

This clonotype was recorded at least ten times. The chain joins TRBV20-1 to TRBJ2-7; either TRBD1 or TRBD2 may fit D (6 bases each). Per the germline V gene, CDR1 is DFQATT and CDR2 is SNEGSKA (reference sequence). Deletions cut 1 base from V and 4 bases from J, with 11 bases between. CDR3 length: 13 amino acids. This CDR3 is CSARVRGLYEQYF. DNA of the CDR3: TGCAGTGCTAGAGTCCGGGGGCTTTACGAGCAGTACTTC.

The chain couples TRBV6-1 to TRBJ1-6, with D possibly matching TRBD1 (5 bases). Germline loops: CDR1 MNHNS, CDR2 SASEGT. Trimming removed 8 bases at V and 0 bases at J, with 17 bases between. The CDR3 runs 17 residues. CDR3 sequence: CASGRGDWSSYNSPLHF. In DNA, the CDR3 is TGTGCCAGCGGTAGGGGAGACTGGAGCTCCTATAATTCACCCCTCCACTTT.

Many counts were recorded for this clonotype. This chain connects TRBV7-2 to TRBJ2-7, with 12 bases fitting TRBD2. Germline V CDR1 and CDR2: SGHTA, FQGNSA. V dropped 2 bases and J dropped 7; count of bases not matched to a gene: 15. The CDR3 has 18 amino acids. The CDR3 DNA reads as TGTGCCAGCAGCTTAAGCAACCCGTCTAGCGGGAGGGCCGCTGAGCAGTACTTC. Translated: CASSLSNPSSGRAAEQYF.

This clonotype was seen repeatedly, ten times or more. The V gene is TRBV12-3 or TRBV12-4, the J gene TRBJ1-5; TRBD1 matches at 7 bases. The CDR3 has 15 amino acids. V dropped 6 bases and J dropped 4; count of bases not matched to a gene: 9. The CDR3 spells CASSPTGQLNQPQHF. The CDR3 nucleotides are TGTGCCAGCAGCCCTACGGGACAGTTGAATCAGCCCCAGCATTTT.

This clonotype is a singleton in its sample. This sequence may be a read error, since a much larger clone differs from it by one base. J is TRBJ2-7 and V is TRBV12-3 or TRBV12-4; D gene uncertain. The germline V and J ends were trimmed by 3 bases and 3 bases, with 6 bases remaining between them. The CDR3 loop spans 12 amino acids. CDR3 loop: CASSLGCYEQYF. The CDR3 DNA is TGTGCCAGCAGTTTGGGGTGCTACGAGCAGTACTTC.

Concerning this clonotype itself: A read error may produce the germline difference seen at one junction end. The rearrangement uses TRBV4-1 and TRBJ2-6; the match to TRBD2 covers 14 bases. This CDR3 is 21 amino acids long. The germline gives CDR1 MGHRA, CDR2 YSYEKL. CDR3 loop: CASSQGFGLAGGSNGANGLTF. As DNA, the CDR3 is TGCGCCAGCAGCCAAGGTTTCGGACTAGCGGGAGGAAGTAACGGGGCCAACGGCCTGACTTTC.